These 21 T cell receptor beta chains were sequenced from one sample in a study of shared clonotypes between healthy human individuals. Some clones are missing from TCRdb's copy, which holds only in-frame ones; the method was immunoSEQ multiplex PCR. Here the sample spans roughly 2 million clones, roughly 94% being singletons. What was sequenced was naive CD4+ T cells sorted from blood. The subset: CD45RA+ positively selected. All receptors derive from a man between 18 and 35 years old in good health.

The chain employs TRBV18 and TRBJ1-2; a weak D match, TRBD1 (5 bases). CDR3 size: 16 residues. V was cut by 2 bases and J by 2 bases, with 15 bases left in between. Germline CDR1 reads KGHSH; CDR2 reads LQKENI. For the CDR3, the DNA is TGTGCCAGCTCACCAAGAACCTCAAGGGACAACTATGGCTACACCTTC. Translating it yields CASSPRTSRDNYGYTF.

This sequence joins TRBV11-2 and TRBJ2-1; maybe TRBD2 (5 bases). Germline CDR1 SGHAT, CDR2 FQNNGV. This CDR3 contains 16 residues. V gave up 7 bases and J gave up 0 bases, with 16 bases separating them. CDR3 sequence reads: CASNPGLGSSYNEQFF. CDR3 in DNA: TGTGCCAGCAACCCGGGGTTAGGAAGCTCCTACAATGAGCAGTTCTTC.

This clone was observed a single time. This CDR3 reads CASSLLGGPSNQPQHF. The CDR3 nucleotides are TGTGCCAGCAGCCTTTTAGGGGGGCCGAGCAATCAGCCCCAGCATTTT. The V gene is TRBV5-6, the J gene TRBJ1-5; perhaps TRBD1 as D (6 bases). V gave up 4 bases and J gave up 1 base, with 15 bases separating them. In germline, CDR1 is SGHDT, CDR2 YYEEEE. This CDR3 is 16 amino acids long.

This rearrangement joins TRBV25-1 to TRBJ2-1, with TRBD2 matching over 12 bases. This CDR3 has 15 residues. Germline CDR1 reads MGHDK; CDR2 reads SYGVNS. Germline trimming cut 5 bases from V and 3 bases from J; bases unmatched to any gene: 2. In nucleotides, the CDR3 is TGTGCCAGCAGTCCGACTAGCGGGGGCTACAATGAGCAGTTCTTC. This translates into CASSPTSGGYNEQFF.

The rearrangement uses TRBV27 and TRBJ2-7, with 7 bases aligning to TRBD1. CDR3 length: 15 residues. The V gene's germline CDR1 is MNHEY and CDR2 SMNVEV (reference sequence). The trim removed 3 bases at V and 3 bases at J, leaving 8 bases unmatched. The CDR3, as DNA: TGTGCCAGCAGTTTTTCTTGGACAGGTAACTACGAGCAGTACTTC. Its protein is CASSFSWTGNYEQYF.

V is TRBV6-6 and J is TRBJ1-3, with a tentative D call TRBD1 (5 bases). V lost 2 bases, J lost 4 bases, and 15 bases lay in between. The germline V gene has CDR1 MNHNY and CDR2 SVGAGI (reference sequence). The CDR3 has 16 residues. This chain's CDR3 is CASSYPQAGAGNTIYF. The DNA of the CDR3 is TGTGCCAGCAGTTACCCCCAAGCCGGGGCCGGAAACACCATATATTTT.

The chain couples TRBV10-2 to TRBJ2-3; D is unresolved. The germline V and J ends were trimmed by 6 bases and 1 base, with 14 bases remaining between them. The CDR3 runs 15 residues. The germline V gene has CDR1 WSHSY and CDR2 SAAADI. The CDR3 region is CASSEITLGTDTQYF. Written as DNA, the CDR3 is TGCGCCAGCAGCGAAATAACCCTCGGCACAGATACGCAGTATTTT.

The rearrangement links TRBV6-1 to TRBJ2-7, with TRBD1 matching over 7 bases. CDR3 length: 14 residues. Germline values: CDR1 MNHNS, CDR2 SASEGT. V gave up 6 bases and J gave up 2 bases; unmatched junction bases: 7. The CDR3 is CASSRDSGTYEQYF. DNA for the CDR3: TGTGCCAGCAGCCGGGACAGTGGAACCTACGAGCAGTACTTC.

The chain links TRBV9 to TRBJ2-3; D is possibly TRBD1 (6 bases). Germline V CDR1 and CDR2: SGDLS, YYNGEE. CDR3 size: 15 residues. Trimming removed 3 bases from V and 5 bases from J, with 16 bases in between. The CDR3: CASSGQEVRGDTQYF. The CDR3 region has the DNA TGTGCCAGCAGCGGACAGGAGGTGAGAGGAGATACGCAGTATTTT.

V usage is TRBV28 and J usage is TRBJ2-5; 7 nucleotides agree with TRBD1. Per germline, CDR1 MDHEN and CDR2 SYDVKM. Losses at the gene ends were 6 bases for V and 5 bases for J; bases not matched to a gene: 6. The CDR3 is made up of 13 amino acids. CDR3 DNA: TGTGCCAGCAGGAGCACAGGGGTTGAGACCCAGTACTTC. Translation: CASRSTGVETQYF.

The CDR3 DNA follows: TGTGCCAGCTACCAGAACACTGAAGCTTTCTTT. This codes for CASYQNTEAFF. The chain couples TRBV28 to TRBJ1-1; D uncertain. This CDR3 region has 11 residues. V was trimmed by 8 bases and J by 1 base, leaving 5 bases between them. CDR1 MDHEN and CDR2 SYDVKM come from the germline V gene.

This sequence joins TRBV7-8 and TRBJ2-7; D possibly uses TRBD1 or TRBD2 (6 bases each). The CDR3 has 15 amino acids. V lost 1 base, J lost 4 bases, and 14 bases lay in between. Germline CDR1 SGHVS, CDR2 FQNEAQ. The CDR3 is CASSLEGGTLYEQYF. CDR3 nucleotide sequence: TGTGCCAGCAGCTTAGAGGGCGGGACACTTTACGAGCAGTACTTC.

V is TRBV2 and J is TRBJ1-1; D not certain. This CDR3 region has 11 residues. Germline CDR1 is SNHLY and CDR2 is FYNNEI. V was cut by 7 bases and J by 1 base, with 4 bases left in between. DNA for the CDR3: TGTGCCAGCAAAAGGAACACTGAAGCTTTCTTT. Its translation is CASKRNTEAFF.

This rearrangement joins TRBV2 to TRBJ2-1, with D perhaps TRBD1 or TRBD2 (5 bases each). Trimming took 9 bases from V and 5 from J, leaving 17 bases between them. The germline V gene encodes CDR1 SNHLY and CDR2 FYNNEI. The CDR3 runs to 14 residues. CDR3 protein: CASRDPPQDNEQFF. The DNA for the CDR3 is TGTGCCAGTAGGGACCCCCCTCAGGACAATGAGCAGTTCTTC. Supplemented by reference TRBV2 and TRBJ2-1, the full variable domain reads EPEVTQTPSHQVTQMGQEVILRCVPISNHLYFYWYRQILGQKVEFLVSFYNNEISEKSEIFDDQFSVERPDGSNFTLKIRSTKLEDSAMYFCASRDPPQDNEQFFGPGTRLTVL.

The gene calls are TRBV11-2 and TRBJ2-7; D possibly corresponds to TRBD2 (5 bases). V lost 5 bases and J 5 bases, leaving 22 bases between the germline ends. This CDR3 region has 16 residues. CDR1 is SGHAT, CDR2 FQNNGV, per germline. The CDR3 sequence: CASSPAALAGLNEQYF. The CDR3 DNA reads as TGTGCCAGCAGCCCCGCCGCCCTAGCCGGCTTGAACGAGCAGTACTTC.

The V call is TRBV5-6, the J call TRBJ1-4, with TRBD1 identical over 9 bases. The CDR3 totals 14 residues. Germline CDR1 reads SGHDT; CDR2 reads YYEEEE. Germline trimming cut 4 bases from V and 7 bases from J; bases unmatched to any gene: 5. The CDR3 DNA sequence: TGTGCCAGCAGCCACAGGGGGCGAGGTGAAAAACTGTTTTTT. Amino acid sequence: CASSHRGRGEKLFF. The variable domain in full, completed from reference TRBV5-6 and TRBJ1-4, reads DAGVTQSPTHLIKTRGQQVTLRCSPKSGHDTVSWYQQALGQGPQFIFQYYEEEERQRGNFPDRFSGHQFPNYSSELNVNALLLGDSALYLCASSHRGRGEKLFFGSGTQLSVL.

The CDR3 region has the DNA TGTGCCAGCTTACTTCACACGGGGGAACCCGGGGAGCTGTTTTTT. Protein: CASLLHTGEPGELFF. This chain uses TRBV18 with TRBJ2-2, with a tentative D call TRBD2 (6 bases). CDR1 is KGHSH, CDR2 LQKENI, per germline. The CDR3 is 15 amino acids. Trimming pared 7 bases from V and 6 bases from J, leaving 18 bases between.

Notes on this clone: This could be a read error, since a much larger clone is one nucleotide away. The same CDR3 also results from other DNA sequences found in this sample. CDR3 sequence: CASSSLGNTIYF. The CDR3 DNA reads TGTGCCAGCAGCTCACTTGGAAACACCATATATTTT. J is TRBJ1-3 and V is TRBV11-2; D gene unclear. V shed 4 bases and J shed 3 bases, with 4 bases lying between them. Germline V CDR1 and CDR2: SGHAT, FQNNGV. The CDR3 length is 12 residues.

The rearrangement links TRBV9 to TRBJ1-2, with D tentatively TRBD1 (5 bases). Trimming removed 9 bases at V and 8 bases at J, with 14 bases between. CDR1 is SGDLS, CDR2 YYNGEE, per germline. This CDR3 has 11 residues. CDR3 residues: CAIRTGQGYTF. The CDR3 region has the DNA TGTGCCATTAGGACGGGGCAGGGCTACACCTTC.

Of note for this clone: Other nucleotide sequences in the sample specify the same CDR3. The V and J genes are TRBV28 and TRBJ1-5; D not resolved. The CDR3 is 11 residues long. Germline values: CDR1 MDHEN, CDR2 SYDVKM. The V gene lost 7 bases and the J gene lost 4 bases, with 5 bases spanning the gap. The CDR3 sequence is CASKGNQPQHF. The CDR3 DNA follows: TGTGCCAGCAAAGGGAATCAGCCCCAGCATTTT.

This chain uses TRBV2 with TRBJ1-2; maybe TRBD1 (6 bases). This CDR3 has 11 amino acids. Trimming pared 4 bases from V and 10 bases from J, leaving 10 bases between. Germline V gives CDR1 SNHLY, CDR2 FYNNEI. DNA of the CDR3: TGTGCCAGCAGTGTCACAGGGCCCTACACCTTC. It specifies CASSVTGPYTF.